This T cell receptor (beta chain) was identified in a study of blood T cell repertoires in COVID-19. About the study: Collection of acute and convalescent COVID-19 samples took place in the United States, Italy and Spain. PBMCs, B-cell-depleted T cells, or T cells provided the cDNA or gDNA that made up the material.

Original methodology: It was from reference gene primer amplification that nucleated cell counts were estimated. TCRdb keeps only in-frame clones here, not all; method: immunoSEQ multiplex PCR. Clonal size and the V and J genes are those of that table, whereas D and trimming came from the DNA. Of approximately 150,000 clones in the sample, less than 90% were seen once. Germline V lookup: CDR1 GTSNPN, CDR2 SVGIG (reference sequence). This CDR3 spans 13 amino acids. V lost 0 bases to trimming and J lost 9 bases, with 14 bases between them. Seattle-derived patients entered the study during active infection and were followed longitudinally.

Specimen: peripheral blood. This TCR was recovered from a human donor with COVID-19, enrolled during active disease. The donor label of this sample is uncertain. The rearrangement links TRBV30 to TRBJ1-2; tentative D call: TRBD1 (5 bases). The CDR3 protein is CAWSVGAGFSYTF. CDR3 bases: TGTGCCTGGAGTGTAGGGGCGGGATTTAGCTACACCTTC.